This T cell receptor (beta chain) was retrieved from a study of T cells in Graves' hyperthyroidism and ophthalmopathy. Whole-study results and caveats: The model made its ophthalmopathy prediction, and onset followed a median roughly 6.5 months later.

V was clipped by 4 bases and J by 4 bases, with 8 bases between them. Germline loops: CDR1 SQVTM, CDR2 ANQGSEA. The CDR3 has 12 residues. This clonotype was seen only a few times. As yet, its antigen is unknown. Researchers amplified the TCR beta CDR3 regions from RNA transcripts. Carried out on the TCR CDR3, a first-round RT-PCR used the HTBI primer set. TCRdb reanalysed the multiplex PCR reads using MiXCR and keeps one entry per CDR3 protein. The profile shows roughly 600,000 distinct CDR3 sequences, about 14% of them singletons. This sequence joins TRBV29-1 and TRBJ2-1; no definite D call. This clonotype was sampled from a woman aged 45-60 years with Graves' ophthalmopathy. Sequencing was performed on blood. This CDR3 reads CSVVWGYNEQFF. For the CDR3, the DNA is TGCAGCGTTGTTTGGGGATACAATGAGCAGTTCTTC.